The 20 T cell receptor beta chains given below trace back to one sample, sequenced in a study of blood T cell repertoires in COVID-19. TCRdb's table, derived via immunoSEQ multiplex PCR, lists solely in-frame clones and lacks some. The sample holds some 150,000 clones, about 82% seen once. The source material was peripheral blood. Receptor source: a man aged 45-65 years with acute or convalescent COVID-19.

The gene calls are TRBV3-1 (or the pseudogene TRBV3-2) and TRBJ1-2; D uncertain. Germline CDR1 LGHDT, CDR2 YNNKEL (reference sequence). V was shortened by 2 bases and J by 7 bases, with 11 bases between the two germline ends. There are 13 residues in the CDR3. The CDR3 region is CASSQIKLGGYTF. The DNA for the CDR3 is TGTGCCAGCAGCCAAATTAAACTCGGTGGCTACACCTTC.

This chain connects TRBV10-3 to TRBJ1-2, with D possibly being TRBD1 (5 bases). Trimming pared 0 bases from V and 4 bases from J, leaving 15 bases between. The CDR3 is 16 amino acids. Germline V gene data show CDR1 as ENHRY and CDR2 as SYGVKD. The CDR3 spells CAISESPGQGGYGYTF. In DNA form, the CDR3 reads TGTGCCATCAGTGAGTCCCCAGGGCAGGGTGGCTATGGCTACACCTTC.

The rearrangement joins TRBV4-1 to TRBJ2-2, with D uncertain. Germline V CDR1 and CDR2: MGHRA, YSYEKL. The CDR3 is made up of 12 amino acids. V lost 1 base, J lost 6 bases, and 3 bases lay in between. CDR3 DNA: TGCGCCAGCAGCCAAGGGCCCGGGGAGCTGTTTTTT. Translating it yields CASSQGPGELFF.

The chain is built from TRBV5-6 and TRBJ2-5; D is unclear. The CDR3 spans 14 residues. Germline CDR1 is SGHDT and CDR2 is YYEEEE. The V end lost 4 bases, the J end lost 2 bases, and 12 bases lay between the germline ends. The CDR3 protein is CASSRHDGQETQYF. CDR3 bases: TGTGCCAGCAGCCGGCATGACGGGCAAGAGACCCAGTACTTC.

The CDR3 sequence is CASSRDRFEEKLFF. CDR3 DNA: TGTGCCAGCAGCAGGGACAGGTTTGAGGAAAAACTGTTTTTT. The rearrangement uses TRBV5-4 and TRBJ1-4, with 8 bases matching TRBD1. Germline assignment: CDR1 SGHNT and CDR2 YYREEE (reference sequence). The CDR3 sequence is 14 residues long. J was trimmed by 8 bases and V by 4 bases; bases with no gene match: 7.

The CDR3 nucleotides read TGCGCCAGCAGCCAACCGGGACTAGACAATGAGCAGTTCTTC. Its protein is CASSQPGLDNEQFF. The chain recombines TRBV4-1 with TRBJ2-1, with 8 bases fitting TRBD2. The CDR3 is 14 amino acids. The V and J ends lost 2 bases and 5 bases, in that order; junction bases with no gene match: 2. Germline V gene lookup returns CDR1 MGHRA and CDR2 YSYEKL.

In this sample, this clone turned up many times. The rearrangement links TRBV4-1 to TRBJ1-1; D gene uncertain. This CDR3 is built from 15 residues. Looked up from germline, CDR1 is MGHRA and CDR2 is YSYEKL. Deletions cut 0 bases from V and 4 bases from J, with 12 bases between. CDR3 sequence: CASSQDRYGGTEAFF. The CDR3 region has the DNA TGCGCCAGCAGCCAAGATCGATATGGAGGCACTGAAGCTTTCTTT.

The rearrangement joins TRBV5-6 to TRBJ2-2; D call uncertain. Germline V gene sequence: CDR1 SGHDT, CDR2 YYEEEE. This CDR3 has 12 residues. Trimming removed 4 bases at V and 8 bases at J, with 9 bases between. The CDR3 DNA reads TGTGCCAGCAGCCTCCGAGGAGGGGAGCTGTTTTTT. Translation gives CASSLRGGELFF.

V usage is TRBV19 and J usage is TRBJ1-1; no reliable D call. Germline CDR1 reads LNHDA; CDR2 reads SQIVND (reference sequence). The CDR3 length is 11 residues. Trimming stripped 10 bases from V and 0 bases from J, with 6 bases between. CDR3 loop: CATGLNTEAFF. In DNA, the CDR3 is TGTGCCACAGGCCTGAACACTGAAGCTTTCTTT.

This clone was seen only a few times. This sequence joins TRBV5-4 and TRBJ2-1, with 7 bases lining up with TRBD2. This CDR3 comprises 15 residues. The ends lost 1 base at V and 1 base at J; junction bases unmatched: 2. From germline, CDR1 is SGHNT and CDR2 YYREEE (reference sequence). CDR3 amino acids: CASSLRGSSYNEQFF. The DNA for the CDR3 is TGTGCCAGCAGCTTGCGCGGGAGTTCCTACAATGAGCAGTTCTTC.

This clone showed up just a few times. V usage is TRBV7-9 and J usage is TRBJ1-3; maybe TRBD1 (5 bases). The CDR3 contains 12 residues. Germline V CDR1 and CDR2: SEHNR, FQNEAQ (reference sequence). Trimming took off 5 bases at V and 5 bases at J, with 7 bases between the two ends. CDR3 loop: CASSGARNTIYF. The CDR3 nucleotides read TGTGCCAGCAGCGGGGCGCGAAACACCATATATTTT.

V and J are TRBV14 and TRBJ2-7; D remains ambiguous. Germline V gene data show CDR1 as SGHDN and CDR2 as FVKESK. The CDR3 totals 12 residues. V lost 4 bases and J 1 base, leaving 5 bases between the germline ends. CDR3 in amino acids: CASSPQSYEQYF. For the CDR3, the DNA is TGTGCCAGCAGCCCCCAGTCCTACGAGCAGTACTTC.

The chain combines TRBV6-6 with TRBJ2-7, with unresolved D. The CDR3 is 10 amino acids. Germline V gives CDR1 MNHNY, CDR2 SVGAGI (reference sequence). Between the trimmed V and J ends, which lost 6 bases and 6 bases, there was a span of 6 bases. The CDR3 region has the DNA TGTGCCAGCAGGGGCTCCGAGCAGTACTTC. It yields the protein CASRGSEQYF.

The chain joins TRBV7-9 to TRBJ1-1; D call uncertain. With 1 base removed from V and 8 bases from J, the gap between germline ends came to 8 bases. From germline, CDR1 is SEHNR and CDR2 FQNEAQ (reference sequence). The CDR3 has 12 residues. The CDR3 is CASSLDLWEAFF. CDR3 DNA: TGTGCCAGCAGCTTAGACTTGTGGGAAGCTTTCTTT.

This clone has only one observation. This chain connects TRBV7-8 to TRBJ1-6; the D gene is possibly TRBD1 (5 bases). Germline CDR1 SGHVS, CDR2 FQNEAQ. Trimming removed 5 bases from V and 7 bases from J, with 12 bases in between. This CDR3 region has 14 residues. The CDR3 DNA sequence: TGTGCCAGCAGCGATATTAACAGGAATTCACCCCTCCACTTT. It is translated as CASSDINRNSPLHF.

The gene calls are TRBV6-2 or TRBV6-3 and TRBJ1-1, with 8 bases identical to TRBD1. Germline assignment: CDR1 MNHEY and CDR2 SVGEGT. Trimming at V came to 2 bases and at J to 0 bases, leaving 2 bases not matched to a gene. The CDR3 contains 15 residues. DNA of the CDR3: TGTGCCAGCAGTTACGGGGACAGGCTGAACACTGAAGCTTTCTTT. This codes for CASSYGDRLNTEAFF.

The chain carries TRBV20-1 and TRBJ2-4; D is unclear. This CDR3 has 11 residues. V was cut by 6 bases and J by 8 bases, with 11 bases left in between. Germline V gene lookup returns CDR1 DFQATT and CDR2 SNEGSKA (reference sequence). CDR3 DNA: TGCAGTGCGCCCTCTCAGGACATTCAGTACTTC. Translated, it gives CSAPSQDIQYF.

CDR3 protein: CASSLVSRANSPLHF. CDR3 sequence (DNA): TGTGCCAGCAGCTTAGTCTCCAGGGCCAATTCACCCCTCCACTTT. The chain joins TRBV7-8 to TRBJ1-6; TRBD1 might be the D (5 bases). V was clipped by 1 base and J by 7 bases, with 11 bases between them. The CDR3 extends over 15 amino acids. Per germline, CDR1 SGHVS and CDR2 FQNEAQ.

The chain joins TRBV5-1 to TRBJ2-1; 7 nucleotides match TRBD1. Looked up from germline, CDR1 is SGHRS and CDR2 is YFSETQ. Trimming took 0 bases from V and 2 from J; bases not matched to a gene: 2. This CDR3 has 15 amino acids. CDR3 coding DNA: TGCGCCAGCAGCTTGGTGGACAGGACCTACAATGAGCAGTTCTTC. As protein: CASSLVDRTYNEQFF.

This clone was observed a handful of times. The J gene is TRBJ1-5, the V gene TRBV7-8; D is possibly TRBD1 (5 bases). The CDR3 covers 13 residues. Germline V CDR1 and CDR2: SGHVS, FQNEAQ. V gave up 1 base and J gave up 7 bases, with 8 bases separating them. CDR3 sequence (DNA): TGTGCCAGCAGCTTAGGGGGCCACCAGCCCCAGCATTTT. Translating gives CASSLGGHQPQHF.